Listed below are T cell receptor beta chains from one sample, sequenced in a study of blood T cells in healthy people across ages. Via MiXCR, TCRdb re-called the 5' RACE reads, giving one row per CDR3 protein. The sample has around 710,000 distinct CDR3 sequences, roughly 45% seen once. Sequenced input: blood. All receptors come from a woman aged 55-70 years in good health. CDR3s include the opening cysteine and the closing phenylalanine or tryptophan. A D gene is named only where the DNA matches it firmly. Clone size appears in some rows only: once, few, many, or a class for an expanded clone.

>TRBV29-1|11|-|TRBJ2-6|-
TGCAGCGTTGGTAGCTCGTCCGTCCTGACTTTC
CSVGSSSVLTF
>TRBV10-3|15|once|TRBJ1-2|TRBD1
TGTGCCATCAGTGAGTCGAGGGACAGTTGGTATGGCTACACCTTC
CAISESRDSWYGYTF
>TRBV5-1|16|-|TRBJ1-1|TRBD1
TGCGCCAGCAGCTTGAAAACCGGGACAGGGGTTACTGAAGCTTTCTTT
CASSLKTGTGVTEAFF
>TRBV4-3|16|-|TRBJ2-5|TRBD2
TGCGCCAGCAGCCAGGGAAGACTAGCGCAAGGAGAGACCCAGTACTTC
CASSQGRLAQGETQYF
>TRBV20-1|13|many|TRBJ2-1|-
TGCAGTGCTAGCGAACAGGGAGGAAGGGAGCAGTTCTTC
CSASEQGGREQFF
>TRBV27|13|few|TRBJ2-7|-
TGTGCCAGCTCCATGCAGGATCCCGGCGAGCAGTACTTC
CASSMQDPGEQYF
>TRBV29-1|14|many|TRBJ2-3|-
TGCAGCGTTAGAAACATCCGCGACACAGATACGCAGTATTTT
CSVRNIRDTDTQYF
>TRBV29-1|13|-|TRBJ1-2|TRBD1
TGCAGCGTTGGAATCCAGGGGGCTGGAGGCTACACCTTC
CSVGIQGAGGYTF
>TRBV20-1|13|-|TRBJ1-2|-
TGCAGTGCTAGCAGCACGACTAACTATGGCTACACCTTC
CSASSTTNYGYTF
>TRBV5-1|14|few|TRBJ2-4|-
TGCGCCAGCAGCGGGGACATTTTGGCGGACATTCAGTACTTC
CASSGDILADIQYF
>TRBV20-1|14|few|TRBJ1-4|TRBD1
TGCAGTGCTAGAGTTGGGACAGGCAATGAAAAACTGTTTTTT
CSARVGTGNEKLFF
>TRBV20-1|14|-|TRBJ2-7|-
TGCAGTGCTAGTGAGGGACGGACACCCTACGAGCAGTACTTC
CSASEGRTPYEQYF
>TRBV30|14|-|TRBJ2-5|-
TGTGCCTGGAGCCTTCCGGGACAAAAAGAGACCCAGTACTTC
CAWSLPGQKETQYF
>TRBV20-1|14|-|TRBJ2-1|-
TGCAGTGCCAGGGGGGCGAGCCCCTACAATGAGCAGTTCTTC
CSARGASPYNEQFF
>TRBV18|17|-|TRBJ2-7|-
TGTGCCAGCCCACCACTTCCCGGAGGGACAGAAACCTACGAGCAGTACTTC
CASPPLPGGTETYEQYF
>TRBV20-1|14|few|TRBJ1-1|-
TGCAGTGCTACCCCGCGGGGAACGAACACTGAAGCTTTCTTT
CSATPRGTNTEAFF
>TRBV7-9|14|-|TRBJ2-7|-
TGTGCCAGCAGCTCGATAGGTGGATACTACGAGCAGTACTTC
CASSSIGGYYEQYF
>TRBV7-2|17|few|TRBJ2-3|TRBD2
TGTGCCAGCAGCCCAGGACTAGCGGGAGCCCAGGCAGATACGCAGTATTTT
CASSPGLAGAQADTQYF
>TRBV29-1|10|-|TRBJ2-1|-
TGCAGCGTTGGGGCCCTTGGGCAGTTCTTC
CSVGALGQFF
>TRBV4-2|16|few|TRBJ2-3|TRBD2
TGTGCCAGCAGCCAAGTAACAGCGGGAGAGTCAGATACGCAGTATTTT
CASSQVTAGESDTQYF
>TRBV2|14|few|TRBJ2-5|-
TGTGCCAGCAGAGGGGACGGATTCCGGGAGACCCAGTACTTC
CASRGDGFRETQYF
>TRBV20-1|15|few|TRBJ2-7|-
TGCAGTGCCTTGCCGACTAGTTGGTTAACCTACGAGCAGTACTTC
CSALPTSWLTYEQYF
>TRBV20-1|16|-|TRBJ1-4|-
TGCAGTGCTAGAGATTTGACGGTGCAAACTAATGAAAAACTGTTTTTT
CSARDLTVQTNEKLFF
>TRBV7-9|13|-|TRBJ1-6|-
TGTGCCAGCAGCCCTCGACGTAATTCACCCCTCCACTTT
CASSPRRNSPLHF
>TRBV4-3|16|-|TRBJ1-4|-
TGCGCCAGCAGCCAAGGCGTCGGGGCAACTAATGAAAAACTGTTTTTT
CASSQGVGATNEKLFF
>TRBV5-1|14|-|TRBJ2-5|-
TGCGCCAGCAGCTTGGGGGATTTCGTCCACGGGCAGTACTTC
CASSLGDFVHGQYF
>TRBV11-2|15|-|TRBJ2-5|-
TGTGCCAGCAGCTTAGTGCCAGTAGGGCAAGAGACCCAGTACTTC
CASSLVPVGQETQYF
>TRBV18|14|-|TRBJ1-5|TRBD1
TGTGCCAGCTCACCAGGGGACAGTGATCAGCCCCAGCATTTT
CASSPGDSDQPQHF